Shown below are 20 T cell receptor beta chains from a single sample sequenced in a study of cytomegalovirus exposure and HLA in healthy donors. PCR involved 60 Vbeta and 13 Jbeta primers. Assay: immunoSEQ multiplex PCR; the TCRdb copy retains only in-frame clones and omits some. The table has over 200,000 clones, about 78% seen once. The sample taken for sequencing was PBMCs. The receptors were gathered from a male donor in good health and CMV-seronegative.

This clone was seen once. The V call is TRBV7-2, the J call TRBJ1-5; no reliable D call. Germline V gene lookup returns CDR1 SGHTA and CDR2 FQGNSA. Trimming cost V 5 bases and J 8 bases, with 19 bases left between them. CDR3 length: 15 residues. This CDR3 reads CASSLGLREIKPQHF. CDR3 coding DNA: TGTGCCAGCAGCCTTGGACTTAGGGAGATAAAGCCCCAGCATTTT.

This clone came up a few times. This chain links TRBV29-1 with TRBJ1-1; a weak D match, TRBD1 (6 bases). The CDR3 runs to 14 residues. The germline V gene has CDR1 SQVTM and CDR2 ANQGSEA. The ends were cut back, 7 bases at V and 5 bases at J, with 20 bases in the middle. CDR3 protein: CSATVAGVATEAFF. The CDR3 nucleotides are TGCAGCGCCACTGTTGCAGGGGTTGCGACTGAAGCTTTCTTT.

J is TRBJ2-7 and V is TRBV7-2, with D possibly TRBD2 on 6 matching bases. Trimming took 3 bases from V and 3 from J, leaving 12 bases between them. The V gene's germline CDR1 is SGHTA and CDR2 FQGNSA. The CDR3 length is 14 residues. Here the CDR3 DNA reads TGTGCCAGCAGCTTTCTAGCGTATGGCTACGAGCAGTACTTC. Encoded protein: CASSFLAYGYEQYF.

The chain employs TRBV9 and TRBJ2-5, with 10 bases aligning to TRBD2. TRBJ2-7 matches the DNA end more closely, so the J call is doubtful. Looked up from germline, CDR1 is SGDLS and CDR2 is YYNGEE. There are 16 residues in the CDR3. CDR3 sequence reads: CASSVTASGSSYEQYF. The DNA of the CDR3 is TGTGCCAGCAGCGTAACCGCTAGCGGGAGCTCCTACGAGCAGTACTTC.

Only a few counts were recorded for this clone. The chain's CDR3 is CASSQGSSGFYEQYF. CDR3 bases: TGCGCCAGCAGCCAAGGGTCTAGCGGGTTCTACGAGCAGTACTTC. The chain is built from TRBV4-1 and TRBJ2-7, with 8 bases lining up with TRBD2. The germline V gene encodes CDR1 MGHRA and CDR2 YSYEKL. CDR3 length: 15 residues. The V segment lost 1 base and the J segment 3 bases; nucleotides outside the gene matches: 5.

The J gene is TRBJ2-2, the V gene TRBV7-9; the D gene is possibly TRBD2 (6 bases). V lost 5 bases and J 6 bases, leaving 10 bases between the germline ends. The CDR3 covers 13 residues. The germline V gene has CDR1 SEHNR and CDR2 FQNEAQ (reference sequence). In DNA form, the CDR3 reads TGTGCCAGCAGCCCTAGCGCCGCCGGGGAGCTGTTTTTT. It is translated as CASSPSAAGELFF.

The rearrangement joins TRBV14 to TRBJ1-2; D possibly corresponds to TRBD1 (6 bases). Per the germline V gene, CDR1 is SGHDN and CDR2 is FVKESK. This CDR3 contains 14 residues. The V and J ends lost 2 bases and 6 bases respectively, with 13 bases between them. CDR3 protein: CASSQRYRVDGYTF. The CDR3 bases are TGTGCCAGCAGCCAACGCTACAGGGTGGATGGCTACACCTTC.

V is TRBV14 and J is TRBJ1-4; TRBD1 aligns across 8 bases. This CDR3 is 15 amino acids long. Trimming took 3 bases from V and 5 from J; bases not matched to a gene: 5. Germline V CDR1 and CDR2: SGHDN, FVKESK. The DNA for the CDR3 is TGTGCCAGCAGCCAGGACAGGGTTCGAAATGAAAAACTGTTTTTT. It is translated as CASSQDRVRNEKLFF.

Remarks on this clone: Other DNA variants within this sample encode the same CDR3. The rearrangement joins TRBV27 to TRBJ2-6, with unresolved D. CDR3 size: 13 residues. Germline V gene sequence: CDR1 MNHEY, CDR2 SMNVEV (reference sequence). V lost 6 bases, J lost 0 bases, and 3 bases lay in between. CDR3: CASRRSGANVLTF. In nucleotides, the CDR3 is TGTGCCAGCAGGCGCTCTGGGGCCAACGTCCTGACTTTC.

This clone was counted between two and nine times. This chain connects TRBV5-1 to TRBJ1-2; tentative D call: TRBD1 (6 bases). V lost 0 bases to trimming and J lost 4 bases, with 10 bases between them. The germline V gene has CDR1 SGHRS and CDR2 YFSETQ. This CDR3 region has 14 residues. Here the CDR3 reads CASSLDRDPYGYTF. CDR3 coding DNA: TGCGCCAGCAGCTTGGACAGGGATCCCTATGGCTACACCTTC.

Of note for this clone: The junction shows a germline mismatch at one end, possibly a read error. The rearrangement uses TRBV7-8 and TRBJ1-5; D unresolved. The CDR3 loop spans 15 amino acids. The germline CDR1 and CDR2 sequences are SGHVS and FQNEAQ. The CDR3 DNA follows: TGTGCCAGCAGCTTAGCGCGGAATAGCAATCAGCCCCTGCATTTT. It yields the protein CASSLARNSNQPLHF.

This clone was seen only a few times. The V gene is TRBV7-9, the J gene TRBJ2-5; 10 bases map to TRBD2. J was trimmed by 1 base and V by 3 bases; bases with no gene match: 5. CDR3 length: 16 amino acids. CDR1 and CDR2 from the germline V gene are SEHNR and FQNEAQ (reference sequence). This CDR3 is CASSFGSGRLQETQYF. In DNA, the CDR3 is TGTGCCAGCAGCTTCGGTAGCGGGAGGCTCCAAGAGACCCAGTACTTC.

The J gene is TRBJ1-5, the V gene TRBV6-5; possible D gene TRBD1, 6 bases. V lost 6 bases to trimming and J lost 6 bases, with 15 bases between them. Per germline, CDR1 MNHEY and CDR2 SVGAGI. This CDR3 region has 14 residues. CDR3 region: CASRNTGIGQPQHF. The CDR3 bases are TGTGCCAGCAGAAACACAGGGATAGGTCAGCCCCAGCATTTT.

The CDR3 region has the DNA TGTGCCAGCAGTTACGGGACAACTAATTCACCCCTCCACTTT. Its protein product is CASSYGTTNSPLHF. V usage is TRBV6-5 and J usage is TRBJ1-6; a weak D match, TRBD1 (6 bases). The CDR3 is made up of 14 amino acids. Germline-derived CDR1 and CDR2 are MNHEY and SVGAGI. Trimming stripped 2 bases from V and 6 bases from J, with 8 bases between.

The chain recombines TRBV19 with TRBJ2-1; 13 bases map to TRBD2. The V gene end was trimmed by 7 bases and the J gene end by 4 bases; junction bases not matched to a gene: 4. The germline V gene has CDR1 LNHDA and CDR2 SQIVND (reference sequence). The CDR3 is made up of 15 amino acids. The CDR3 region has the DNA TGTGCCAGTACCCCACTAGCGGGAGGGTACAATGAGCAGTTCTTC. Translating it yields CASTPLAGGYNEQFF. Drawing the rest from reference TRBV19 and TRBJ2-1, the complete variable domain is DGGITQSPKYLFRKEGQNVTLSCEQNLNHDAMYWYRQDPGQGLRLIYYSQIVNDFQKGDIAEGYSVSREKKESFPLTVTSAQKNPTAFYLCASTPLAGGYNEQFFGPGTRLTVL.

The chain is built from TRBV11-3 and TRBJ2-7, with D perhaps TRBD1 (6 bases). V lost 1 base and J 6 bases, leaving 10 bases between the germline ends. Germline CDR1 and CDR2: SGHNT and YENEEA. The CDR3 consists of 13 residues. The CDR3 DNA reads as TGTGCCAGCAGCTTAGTATTGGGGGCCGAGCAGTACTTC. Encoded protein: CASSLVLGAEQYF.

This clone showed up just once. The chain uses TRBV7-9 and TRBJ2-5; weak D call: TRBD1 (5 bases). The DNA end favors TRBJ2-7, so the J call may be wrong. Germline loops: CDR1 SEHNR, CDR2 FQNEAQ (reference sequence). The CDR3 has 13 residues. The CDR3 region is CASSQGAAYEQYF. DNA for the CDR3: TGTGCCAGCAGCCAGGGTGCGGCCTACGAGCAGTACTTC.

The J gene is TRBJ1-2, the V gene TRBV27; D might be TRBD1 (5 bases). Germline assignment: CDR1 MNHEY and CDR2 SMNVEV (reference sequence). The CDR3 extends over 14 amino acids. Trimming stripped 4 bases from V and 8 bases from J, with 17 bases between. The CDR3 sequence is CASSSLGVFGGYTF. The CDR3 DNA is TGTGCCAGCAGTTCCCTAGGGGTTTTTGGGGGCTACACCTTC.

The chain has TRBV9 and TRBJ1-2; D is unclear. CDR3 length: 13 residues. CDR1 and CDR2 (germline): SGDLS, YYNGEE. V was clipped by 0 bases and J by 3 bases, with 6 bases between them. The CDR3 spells CASSVGGDYGYTF. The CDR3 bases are TGTGCCAGCAGCGTAGGCGGAGACTATGGCTACACCTTC. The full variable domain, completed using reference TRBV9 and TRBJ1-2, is DSGVTQTPKHLITATGQRVTLRCSPRSGDLSVYWYQQSLDQGLQFLIQYYNGEERAKGNILERFSAQQFPDLHSELNLSSLELGDSALYFCASSVGGDYGYTFGSGTRLTVV.

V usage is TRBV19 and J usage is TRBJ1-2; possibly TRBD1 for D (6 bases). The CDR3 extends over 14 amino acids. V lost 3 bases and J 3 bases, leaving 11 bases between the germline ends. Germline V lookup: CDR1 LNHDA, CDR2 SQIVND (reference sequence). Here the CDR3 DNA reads TGTGCCAGTAGTATCACAGGGTTGGACTATGGCTACACCTTC. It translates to CASSITGLDYGYTF.